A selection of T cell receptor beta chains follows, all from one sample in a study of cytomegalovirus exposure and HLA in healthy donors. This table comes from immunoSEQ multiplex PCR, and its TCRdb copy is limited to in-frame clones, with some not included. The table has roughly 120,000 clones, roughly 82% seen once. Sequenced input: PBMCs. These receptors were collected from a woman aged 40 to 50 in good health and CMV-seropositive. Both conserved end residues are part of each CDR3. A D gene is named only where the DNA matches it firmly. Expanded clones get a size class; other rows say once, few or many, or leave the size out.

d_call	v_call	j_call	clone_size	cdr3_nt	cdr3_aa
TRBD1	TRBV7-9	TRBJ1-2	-	TGTTCCAGCAGCTTAGAGCTCCGGGACAGGGAAGAGAGGAAGCATGGCTACACCTTC	CSSSLELRDREERKHGYTF
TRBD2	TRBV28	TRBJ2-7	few	TGTGCCAGCAGTTTTTTAGGTCTAGCGGTTCCCTACGAGCAGTACTTC	CASSFLGLAVPYEQYF
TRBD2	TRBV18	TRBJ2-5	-	TGTGCCAGCTCACTCGTTAGCGGGGAGACCCAGTACTTC	CASSLVSGETQYF
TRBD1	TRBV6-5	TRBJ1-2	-	TGTGCCACCCAACAGGGGAACTATGGCTACACCTTC	CATQQGNYGYTF
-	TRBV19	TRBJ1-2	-	TGTGCCAGTAGTATACCCAACATCCACGGCTACACCTTC	CASSIPNIHGYTF
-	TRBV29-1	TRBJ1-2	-	TGCAGCGTTGAAGATCGTCTCGGGGGGTCTTATGGCTACACCTTC	CSVEDRLGGSYGYTF
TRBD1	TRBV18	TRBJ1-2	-	TGTGCCAGCTCATCGACAGGGGCGCAGCATGGCTACACCTTC	CASSSTGAQHGYTF
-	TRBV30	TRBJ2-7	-	TGTGCCTGGAATTCGGGGGGCCTTTACTACGAGCAGTACTTC	CAWNSGGLYYEQYF
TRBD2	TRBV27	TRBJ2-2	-	TGTGCCAGCAGGGCCAGGTTTAACCGGACTAGCGGGAGGACCGGGGAGCTGTTTTTT	CASRARFNRTSGRTGELFF
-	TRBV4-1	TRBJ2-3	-	TGCGCCAGCAGACACCCGGGGGGCGCGGATACGCAGTATTTT	CASRHPGGADTQYF
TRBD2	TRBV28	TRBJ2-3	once	TGTGCCAGCAGTTCCCGGATAGCGGGGACAGATACGCAGTATTTT	CASSSRIAGTDTQYF
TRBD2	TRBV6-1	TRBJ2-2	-	TGTGCCAGCAGAAGTAGCGGGAGGACCGGGGAGCTGTTTTTT	CASRSSGRTGELFF
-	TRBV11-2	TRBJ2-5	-	TGTGCCAGCAGCTTAGGGGGCAGGGAACAAGAGACCCAGTACTTC	CASSLGGREQETQYF
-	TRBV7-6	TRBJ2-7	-	TGTGCCAGCAGCTTAGCCCAGGGGTTCGAGCAGTACTTC	CASSLAQGFEQYF
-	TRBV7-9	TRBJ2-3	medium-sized	TGTGCCAGCAGCCTCCGGCTAGGCGGGTACACAGATACGCAGTATTTT	CASSLRLGGYTDTQYF
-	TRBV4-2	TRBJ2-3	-	TGTGCCAGCAGCCATTGGAAACGGCTGACTAGCACAGATACGCAGTATTTT	CASSHWKRLTSTDTQYF
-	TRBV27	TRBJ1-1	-	TGTGCCAGCAGTCCCCGGGGGGTGGGGACTGAAGCTTTCTTT	CASSPRGVGTEAFF
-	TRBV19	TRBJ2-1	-	TGTGCCAGTAGTACTCATCGTGACTTCGCCTCCTACAATGAGCAGTTCTTC	CASSTHRDFASYNEQFF
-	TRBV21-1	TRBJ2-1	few	TGTGCCAGCAGAGGAGGGAAAACGTCCTACAATGAGCAGTTCTTC	CASRGGKTSYNEQFF
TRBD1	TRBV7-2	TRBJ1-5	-	TGTGCCAGCAGCTTACGACAGGGGGACCAGCCCCAGCATTTT	CASSLRQGDQPQHF
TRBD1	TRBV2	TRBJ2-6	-	TGTGCCAGCAGTGAAGCAGGGGGCGCTGGGGCCAACGTCCTGACTTTC	CASSEAGGAGANVLTF
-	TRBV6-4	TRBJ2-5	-	TGTGCCAGCAGTTCCAGACAAGAGACCCAGTACTTC	CASSSRQETQYF
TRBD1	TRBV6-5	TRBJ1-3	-	TGTGCCAGCAGTCGAGACAGGGCTGGAAACACCATATATTTT	CASSRDRAGNTIYF
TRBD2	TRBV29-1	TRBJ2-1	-	TGCAGCGTTGAATGGACTAGCGGGACTAAGTACAATGAGCAGTTCTTC	CSVEWTSGTKYNEQFF
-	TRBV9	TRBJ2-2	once	TGTGCCAGCAGCGTAGTGGCAGGCGGGGAGCTGTTTTTT	CASSVVAGGELFF
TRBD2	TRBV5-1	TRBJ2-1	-	TGCGCCAGCAGCACCCCTCTAGCGGGAGATGAGCAGTTCTTC	CASSTPLAGDEQFF
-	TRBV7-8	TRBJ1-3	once	TGTGCCAGCAGCTCCAGGGTGACTTCTGGAAACACCATATATTTT	CASSSRVTSGNTIYF
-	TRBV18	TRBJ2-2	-	TGTGCCAGCTCACCAGGGCAGGGGTACACCGGGGAGCTGTTTTTT	CASSPGQGYTGELFF
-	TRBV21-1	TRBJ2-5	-	TGTGCCAGCGTGGGCGGGGGGGAGACCCAGTACTTC	CASVGGGETQYF